This TCR beta chain was retrieved from a study of kidney transplant recipient with SARS-CoV-2 infection. This clonotype was seen ten or more times. The germline V and J ends were trimmed by 6 bases and 1 base, with 6 bases remaining between them. This CDR3 region has 12 residues. The V gene's germline CDR1 is LNHDA and CDR2 SQIVND (reference sequence). TCRdb itself ran the reads through MiXCR, one entry per CDR3 protein. Of 200,000 to 300,000 distinct CDR3 sequences in the sample, 25% to 35% were seen once. The sequence was obtained from a male patient aged 30 to 39 who had COVID-19 and was a kidney transplant recipient. Certain T cells may be donor cells from the graft. The sequences come from a blood sample, collected at baseline and between days 110 and 120 from a kidney transplant recipient. This sequence joins TRBV19 and TRBJ1-1; D is ambiguous. CDR3 loop: CASSVKNTEAFF. The CDR3 nucleotides are TGTGCCAGTAGCGTGAAGAACACTGAAGCTTTCTTT.